These 22 T cell receptor beta chains were sequenced from one sample in a study of blood T cell repertoires in COVID-19. Assay used: immunoSEQ multiplex PCR; TCRdb lists only in-frame clones, some missing. The profile shows around 440,000 clones, 88% of them singletons. Sequenced input: peripheral blood. These TCRs come from a woman in her fifties or sixties with COVID-19, enrolled during active disease.

V is TRBV5-4 and J is TRBJ2-3; D not certain. CDR1 is SGHNT, CDR2 YYREEE, per germline (reference sequence). V dropped 1 base and J dropped 5 bases, with 5 bases sitting between them. The CDR3 has 12 residues. The CDR3 spells CASSLPRDTQYF. The CDR3 region has the DNA TGTGCCAGCAGCTTGCCGAGAGATACGCAGTATTTT.

J is TRBJ1-1 and V is TRBV14, with a possible D match to TRBD1 (5 bases). The CDR3 is 16 residues long. Per germline, CDR1 SGHDN and CDR2 FVKESK. V was pared by 2 bases and J by 0 bases, with 13 bases between. The CDR3 spells CASSQPGQEMNTEAFF. CDR3 nucleotides: TGTGCCAGCAGCCAACCAGGGCAAGAGATGAACACTGAAGCTTTCTTT.

Worth noting for this clone: The sample contains more than one DNA sequence encoding this CDR3. The chain is built from TRBV7-2 and TRBJ2-2; 8 bases align to TRBD2. The junction had 2 bases not matched to a gene; V was cut back by 0 bases and J by 2 bases. The germline gives CDR1 SGHTA, CDR2 FQGNSA. The CDR3 loop spans 16 amino acids. CDR3 residues: CASSLAGGANTGELFF. Here the CDR3 DNA reads TGTGCCAGCAGCTTAGCCGGGGGGGCCAACACCGGGGAGCTGTTTTTT.

The chain employs TRBV3-1 (or the pseudogene TRBV3-2) and TRBJ1-1; D is perhaps TRBD1 (5 bases). The CDR3 has 16 residues. V lost 4 bases and J lost 3, with 18 bases in between. Per germline, CDR1 LGHDT and CDR2 YNNKEL (reference sequence). The CDR3 spells CASSRQSRALDTEAFF. CDR3 nucleotide sequence: TGTGCCAGCAGCCGACAATCCAGGGCTTTGGACACTGAAGCTTTCTTT.

The chain combines TRBV2 with TRBJ1-1, with D unresolved. CDR3 size: 14 residues. CDR1 is SNHLY and CDR2 is FYNNEI in the germline V gene. Deletions cut 8 bases from V and 0 bases from J, with 13 bases between. CDR3 coding DNA: TGTGCCAGCCTATCAGGAAGCATGAACACTGAAGCTTTCTTT. It encodes CASLSGSMNTEAFF.

This chain connects TRBV28 to TRBJ1-1; D unresolved. The CDR3 covers 12 residues. Germline values: CDR1 MDHEN, CDR2 SYDVKM. V was clipped by 6 bases and J by 2 bases, with 7 bases between them. The CDR3 loop is CASSPLNTEAFF. CDR3 in DNA: TGTGCCAGCAGCCCCCTCAACACTGAAGCTTTCTTT.

This rearrangement joins TRBV29-1 to TRBJ1-1, with D hard to call. The CDR3 consists of 10 residues. CDR1 and CDR2 from the germline V gene are SQVTM and ANQGSEA. Trimming left V 7 bases short and J 2 bases short, with 5 bases between. The CDR3 sequence is CSAYNTEAFF. CDR3 DNA sequence: TGCAGCGCGTATAACACTGAAGCTTTCTTT.

This sequence joins TRBV27 and TRBJ1-1; 8 nucleotides line up with TRBD1. CDR1 MNHEY and CDR2 SMNVEV come from the germline V gene (reference sequence). CDR3 length equals 13 residues. The V and J ends lost 8 bases and 6 bases, in that order; junction bases with no gene match: 8. CDR3: CASQDRGLAEAFF. The CDR3, as DNA: TGTGCCAGCCAAGACAGGGGTTTGGCTGAAGCTTTCTTT.

The chain recombines TRBV4-1 with TRBJ2-2; no clear D gene. The V gene lost 1 base and the J gene lost 4 bases, with 7 bases spanning the gap. CDR3 length: 14 amino acids. Germline V lookup: CDR1 MGHRA, CDR2 YSYEKL. CDR3 loop: CASSQGRLTGELFF. CDR3 in DNA: TGCGCCAGCAGCCAAGGTCGACTCACCGGGGAGCTGTTTTTT.

The chain joins TRBV11-2 to TRBJ1-6; D unclear. Germline CDR1 is SGHAT and CDR2 is FQNNGV. V was pared by 1 base and J by 9 bases, with 7 bases between. The length of the CDR3 is 13 residues. This chain's CDR3 is CASSLARVSPLHF. The CDR3 bases are TGTGCCAGCAGCTTAGCAAGAGTTTCACCCCTCCACTTT.

The gene calls are TRBV5-1 and TRBJ2-3; D gene uncertain. CDR3 length equals 11 residues. V lost 5 bases and J 6 bases, leaving 7 bases between the germline ends. Germline CDR1 and CDR2: SGHRS and YFSETQ. CDR3 nucleotides: TGCGCCAGCAGGGAGACTGATACGCAGTATTTT. Residues: CASRETDTQYF. Complete variable domain (other parts from reference TRBV5-1 and TRBJ2-3): KAGVTQTPRYLIKTRGQQVTLSCSPISGHRSVSWYQQTPGQGLQFLFEYFSETQRNKGNFPGRFSGRQFSNSRSEMNVSTLELGDSALYLCASRETDTQYFGPGTRLTVL.

The chain employs TRBV4-1 and TRBJ1-1; D is perhaps TRBD1 (6 bases). The CDR3 covers 17 residues. With 4 bases removed from V and 3 bases from J, the gap between germline ends came to 21 bases. Looked up from germline, CDR1 is MGHRA and CDR2 is YSYEKL. As DNA, the CDR3 is TGCGCCAGCAGCCCTGCCAGGGGTTCGTACACCGACACTGAAGCTTTCTTT. Translation: CASSPARGSYTDTEAFF.

The V and J genes are TRBV7-7 and TRBJ2-7; 8 bases are shared with TRBD1. The CDR3 extends over 15 amino acids. V lost 1 base to trimming and J lost 3 bases; unmatched junction nucleotides: 5. The germline CDR1 and CDR2 sequences are SSHAT and FNYEAQ (reference sequence). The CDR3 loop is CASSLETGEGYEQYF. The CDR3 bases are TGTGCCAGCAGCTTAGAGACAGGGGAAGGCTACGAGCAGTACTTC.

The chain combines TRBV7-3 with TRBJ2-2; TRBD1 might be the D (5 bases). The CDR3 length is 15 residues. Trimming removed 5 bases from V and 4 bases from J, with 14 bases in between. Per germline, CDR1 SGHTA and CDR2 FQGTGA. CDR3 residues: CASSQGLLGTGELFF. The CDR3 coding sequence is TGTGCCAGCAGCCAGGGTCTCTTGGGCACCGGGGAGCTGTTTTTT.

The chain uses TRBV2 and TRBJ1-6, with 7 bases that match TRBD1. Germline CDR1 SNHLY, CDR2 FYNNEI. The CDR3 has 14 amino acids. V lost 6 bases and J lost 7; bases outside the gene matches: 6. CDR3 residues: CASRRGLGNSPLHF. The CDR3 DNA is TGTGCCAGCAGGAGGGGGCTGGGGAATTCACCCCTCCACTTT. The full variable domain, with the rest looked up from reference TRBV2 and TRBJ1-6, is EPEVTQTPSHQVTQMGQEVILRCVPISNHLYFYWYRQILGQKVEFLVSFYNNEISEKSEIFDDQFSVERPDGSNFTLKIRSTKLEDSAMYFCASRRGLGNSPLHFGNGTRLTVT.

The gene calls are TRBV9 and TRBJ2-3, with 11 bases identical to TRBD2. The CDR3 totals 16 residues. Trimming at V came to 0 bases and at J to 4 bases, leaving 4 bases not matched to a gene. From germline, CDR1 is SGDLS and CDR2 YYNGEE. In DNA form, the CDR3 reads TGTGCCAGCAGCGTAGTATTAGCGGGGGGGCCAGATACGCAGTATTTT. It encodes CASSVVLAGGPDTQYF.

This CDR3 is CASSSRGTNEKLFF. As DNA, the CDR3 is TGTGCCAGCTCCTCAAGGGGTACTAATGAAAAACTGTTTTTT. This chain connects TRBV27 to TRBJ1-4; TRBD1 is a possible D gene (5 bases). CDR1 MNHEY and CDR2 SMNVEV come from the germline V gene (reference sequence). The length of the CDR3 is 14 residues. Trimming took 8 bases from V and 2 from J, leaving 12 bases between them.

The CDR3: CASSPQEGLGTEAFF. The CDR3 DNA follows: TGTGCCAGCAGCCCCCAGGAGGGGCTTGGCACTGAAGCTTTCTTT. The chain uses TRBV7-8 and TRBJ1-1; D possibly corresponds to TRBD1 (5 bases). The CDR3 loop spans 15 amino acids. Germline values: CDR1 SGHVS, CDR2 FQNEAQ. V was clipped by 5 bases and J by 4 bases, with 17 bases between them.

The chain links TRBV9 to TRBJ2-4; a possible D gene is TRBD1 (5 bases). V was clipped by 3 bases and J by 1 base, with 17 bases between them. CDR3 length equals 17 residues. Germline loops: CDR1 SGDLS, CDR2 YYNGEE. The CDR3 DNA reads as TGTGCCAGCAGCGCCCCGAGTTGGGGCGCGGCCAAAAACATTCAGTACTTC. Its translation is CASSAPSWGAAKNIQYF.

This chain connects TRBV2 to TRBJ1-2; 8 nucleotides agree with TRBD1. V lost 2 bases and J lost 8; bases outside the gene matches: 4. The germline V gene has CDR1 SNHLY and CDR2 FYNNEI. CDR3 length equals 13 residues. CDR3 nucleotides: TGTGCCAGCAGTGAAAACCAGGGGGCCGGCTACACCTTC. This codes for CASSENQGAGYTF.

The chain uses TRBV24-1 and TRBJ2-1; TRBD2 matches 7 bases. The CDR3 has 18 residues. Germline trimming cut 2 bases from V and 0 bases from J; bases unmatched to any gene: 9. Germline V gene lookup returns CDR1 KGHDR and CDR2 SFDVKD. CDR3 region: CATSDSPGRGSSYNEQFF. As DNA, the CDR3 is TGTGCCACCAGTGATTCGCCCGGGCGGGGGAGCTCCTACAATGAGCAGTTCTTC.

The CDR3 DNA reads as TGTGCCAGCAGAGACAGGCCGGGTGGCTACACCTTC. Protein product: CASRDRPGGYTF. The chain employs TRBV6-5 and TRBJ1-2, with D perhaps TRBD1 (6 bases). Germline CDR1 is MNHEY and CDR2 is SVGAGI. Trimming removed 6 bases at V and 7 bases at J, with 12 bases between. The CDR3 totals 12 residues.